Presented here are 23 T cell receptor beta chains from one specimen sequenced in a study of low-dose radiotherapy and immunotherapy resistance in tumors. Covering alpha and beta chains, TRAV- and TRBV-specific primers were used for the first-strand cDNA. TCR amplification ran 15 to 25 PCR cycles using constant-region and V-primer adapter primers. TCRdb re-called the reads with MiXCR, one entry per CDR3 protein. The data contain 14,000 to 15,000 distinct CDR3 sequences, roughly 50% of them singletons. The receptors derive from a human donor with advanced metastatic prostate, ovarian, gallbladder or colorectal cancer (not recorded which). This table probably holds off-target reads from a library built for another chain.

This clonotype was found once. The rearrangement uses TRBV2 and TRBJ2-4; the match to TRBD2 covers 9 bases. The length of the CDR3 is 16 residues. Germline assignment: CDR1 SNHLY and CDR2 FYNNEI. Trimming removed 1 base from V and 4 bases from J; junction bases left unmatched: 5. CDR3 sequence reads: CASSEVGGGGKNIQYF. As DNA, the CDR3 is TGTGCCAGCAGTGAAGTGGGCGGGGGGGGGAAAAACATTCAGTACTTC.

The V and J genes are TRBV5-1 and TRBJ2-1, with TRBD2 identical over 9 bases. Germline V gives CDR1 SGHRS, CDR2 YFSETQ. V shed 2 bases, J shed 8 bases, and the junction held 8 bases outside the gene matches. This CDR3 spans 15 amino acids. CDR3 nucleotide sequence: TGCGCCAGCAGCTTAACAGCGGGAGGAGGTTATGAGCAGTTCTTC. Its protein is CASSLTAGGGYEQFF.

This clonotype was seen a few times. The chain employs TRBV2 and TRBJ2-2; TRBD1 matches at 11 bases. This CDR3 is 14 amino acids long. Germline V lookup: CDR1 SNHLY, CDR2 FYNNEI. With 7 bases clipped from V and 7 bases from J, the junction kept 5 bases outside the gene matches. DNA of the CDR3: TGTGCCAGCACCCGGACAGGGGGCTACGGGGAGCTGTTTTTT. This codes for CASTRTGGYGELFF.

J is TRBJ2-5 and V is TRBV20-1; TRBD2 agrees at 9 bases. Unmatched junction bases numbered 5, after V lost 6 bases and J lost 3 bases. This CDR3 region has 13 residues. Germline V gene data show CDR1 as DFQATT and CDR2 as SNEGSKA (reference sequence). CDR3 DNA sequence: TGCAGTGCCCCGGGACTAGCTAAAGAGACCCAGTACTTC. This codes for CSAPGLAKETQYF.

The chain carries TRBV28 and TRBJ2-7; TRBD1 might be the D (6 bases). V gave up 5 bases and J gave up 0 bases, with 14 bases separating them. CDR1 and CDR2 (germline): MDHEN, SYDVKM. This CDR3 comprises 15 residues. Here the CDR3 reads CASSTDSPFSYEQYF. The CDR3 nucleotides read TGTGCCAGCAGTACGGACAGTCCTTTCTCCTACGAGCAGTACTTC.

The genes are TRBV12-3 or TRBV12-4 and TRBJ2-7; TRBD1 matches 8 bases. The CDR3 length is 14 residues. Germline trimming cut 6 bases from V and 2 bases from J; bases unmatched to any gene: 6. CDR3 protein: CASRRTGRAYEQYF. As DNA, the CDR3 is TGTGCCAGCAGACGGACAGGGAGAGCCTACGAGCAGTACTTC.

The chain carries TRBV5-4 and TRBJ2-1, with D perhaps matching TRBD1 (6 bases). Looked up from germline, CDR1 is SGHNT and CDR2 is YYREEE (reference sequence). The CDR3 spans 12 residues. Between the trimmed V and J ends, which lost 4 bases and 9 bases, there was a span of 11 bases. The CDR3 DNA reads TGTGCCAGCAGCCAGGGGCTTAGTGAGCAGTTCTTC. It codes for CASSQGLSEQFF.

The chain links TRBV12-3 or TRBV12-4 to TRBJ1-1, with 11 bases that match TRBD1. After removal of 6 bases from V and 5 bases from J, the junction contained 11 bases not matched to a gene. The CDR3 sequence is 16 residues long. The CDR3 loop is CASRLGQGADGTEAFF. The CDR3 DNA is TGTGCCAGCAGACTAGGACAGGGGGCAGATGGGACTGAAGCTTTCTTT.

This sequence joins TRBV19 and TRBJ2-1, with D unclear. Germline values: CDR1 LNHDA, CDR2 SQIVND (reference sequence). The V gene lost 3 bases and the J gene lost 9 bases, with 6 bases spanning the gap. The CDR3 runs to 11 residues. CDR3 region: CASSISLEQFF. The DNA of the CDR3 is TGTGCCAGTAGTATCTCTCTTGAGCAGTTCTTC.

V and J are TRBV19 and TRBJ2-2, with a tentative D call TRBD2 (5 bases). The V end lost 2 bases, the J end lost 4 bases, and 17 bases lay between the germline ends. The germline CDR1 and CDR2 sequences are LNHDA and SQIVND (reference sequence). The CDR3 has 17 residues. In DNA, the CDR3 is TGTGCCAGTAGTATACGAGGGCGTGGGAGCGGCACCGGGGAGCTGTTTTTT. Translation gives CASSIRGRGSGTGELFF.

V is TRBV12-3 or TRBV12-4 and J is TRBJ2-5; D is ambiguous. This CDR3 is 16 amino acids long. Trimming stripped 3 bases from V and 7 bases from J, with 21 bases between. The CDR3 DNA reads as TGTGCCAGCAGTTTCGGTTTGGGATCTGCTATTGGGACCCAGTACTTC. Encoded protein: CASSFGLGSAIGTQYF.

The count of this clonotype is one. V gene TRBV13 combines with J gene TRBJ1-2; no reliable D call. From germline, CDR1 is PRHDT and CDR2 FYEKMQ (reference sequence). Trimming cost V 7 bases and J 0 bases, with 15 bases left between them. The CDR3 covers 15 residues. The CDR3 region has the DNA TGTGCCAGCAACAGCCAGCCCACCGCTAACTATGGCTACACCTTC. Its protein is CASNSQPTANYGYTF. Combining the CDR3 with reference TRBV13 and TRBJ1-2 gives the whole variable domain AAGVIQSPRHLIKEKRETATLKCYPIPRHDTVYWYQQGPGQDPQFLISFYEKMQSDKGSIPDRFSAQQFSDYHSELNMSSLELGDSALYFCASNSQPTANYGYTFGSGTRLTVV.

This clonotype was seen a handful of times. V gene TRBV5-5 combines with J gene TRBJ2-3; TRBD2 agrees at 7 bases. The CDR3 runs to 16 residues. Germline V gene data show CDR1 as SGHKS and CDR2 as YYEKEE (reference sequence). J was trimmed by 2 bases and V by 4 bases; bases with no gene match: 10. The CDR3 spells CASSQRAGLTTDTQYF. CDR3 sequence (DNA): TGTGCCAGCAGCCAGAGAGCGGGGTTAACCACAGATACGCAGTATTTT.

The CDR3 DNA reads TGCGCCAGCAGCTTGGCCCCAGGGTACACCGGGGAGCTGTTTTTT. Its protein product is CASSLAPGYTGELFF. The V and J genes are TRBV5-1 and TRBJ2-2, with D possibly matching TRBD1 (5 bases). The CDR3 consists of 15 residues. Trimming left V 0 bases short and J 3 bases short, with 9 bases between. The germline gives CDR1 SGHRS, CDR2 YFSETQ.

This clonotype was seen a few times. The chain recombines TRBV21-1 with TRBJ2-1; the DNA was not used to check the table's D call, TRBD2. TRBV21-1 is a pseudogene. CDR3 length: 16 amino acids. CDR3 sequence reads: CASSDPSGSSYNEQFF. The CDR3 DNA sequence: TGTGCCAGCAGCGACCCTAGCGGGAGCTCCTACAATGAGCAGTTCTTC.

V gene TRBV12-3 or TRBV12-4 combines with J gene TRBJ2-5; 10 positions match TRBD2. The CDR3 length is 17 residues. V lost 4 bases to trimming and J lost 1 base; unmatched junction nucleotides: 9. The CDR3 coding sequence is TGTGCCAGCAGTTCGTCCTTGAGACTAGCGGGCCAAGAGACCCAGTACTTC. It encodes CASSSSLRLAGQETQYF.

This chain joins TRBV5-1 and TRBJ1-4, with D unresolved. Germline V gene sequence: CDR1 SGHRS, CDR2 YFSETQ. V was clipped by 4 bases and J by 8 bases, with 12 bases between them. The CDR3 runs 13 residues. CDR3 sequence (DNA): TGCGCCAGCAGCAGCGGACCATACGAAAAACTGTTTTTT. Translated, it gives CASSSGPYEKLFF.

This clonotype was recorded a few times. The J gene is TRBJ2-3, the V gene TRBV18; D is unclear. Trimming left V 3 bases short and J 0 bases short, with 10 bases between. There are 15 residues in the CDR3. Germline CDR1 and CDR2: KGHSH and LQKENI. As DNA, the CDR3 is TGTGCCAGCTCACCGACCCTAACTAGCACAGATACGCAGTATTTT. Encoded protein: CASSPTLTSTDTQYF.

V usage is TRBV19 and J usage is TRBJ1-5; D possibly corresponds to TRBD1 (5 bases). CDR3 size: 12 residues. Germline V lookup: CDR1 LNHDA, CDR2 SQIVND (reference sequence). The germline V and J ends were trimmed by 8 bases and 6 bases, with 11 bases remaining between them. CDR3 residues: CASSGIGQPQHF. For the CDR3, the DNA is TGTGCCAGTTCAGGGATCGGTCAGCCCCAGCATTTT. Complete variable domain (other parts from reference TRBV19 and TRBJ1-5): DGGITQSPKYLFRKEGQNVTLSCEQNLNHDAMYWYRQDPGQGLRLIYYSQIVNDFQKGDIAEGYSVSREKKESFPLTVTSAQKNPTAFYLCASSGIGQPQHFGDGTRLSIL.

The V gene is TRBV7-9, the J gene TRBJ1-2, with 7 bases aligning to TRBD1. CDR1 and CDR2 from the germline V gene are SEHNR and FQNEAQ (reference sequence). With 5 bases clipped from V and 0 bases from J, the junction kept 6 bases outside the gene matches. This CDR3 has 15 residues. The CDR3 DNA follows: TGTGCCAGCAGCGCACAGGGGTCCTCTAACTATGGCTACACCTTC. Amino acid sequence: CASSAQGSSNYGYTF.

This sequence joins TRBV18 and TRBJ1-5; D not resolved. CDR3 length: 13 amino acids. Germline-derived CDR1 and CDR2 are KGHSH and LQKENI. The V gene lost 3 bases and the J gene lost 5 bases, with 8 bases spanning the gap. The CDR3 nucleotides read TGTGCCAGCTCACCCTCCGGGGATCAGCCCCAGCATTTT. Translation gives CASSPSGDQPQHF.

The chain is built from TRBV11-3 and TRBJ2-1; 10 bases are shared with TRBD1. The CDR3 spans 15 residues. The V gene end was trimmed by 3 bases and the J gene end by 4 bases; junction bases not matched to a gene: 3. CDR1 and CDR2 from the germline V gene are SGHNT and YENEEA. The CDR3 region has the DNA TGTGCCAGCAGCTTCGGGACAGGGGTTTACAATGAGCAGTTCTTC. Translation gives CASSFGTGVYNEQFF.

The chain has TRBV14 and TRBJ2-7; the D gene could be TRBD1 or TRBD2 (5 bases each). The germline V gene encodes CDR1 SGHDN and CDR2 FVKESK. The CDR3 is made up of 14 amino acids. Trimming pared 4 bases from V and 0 bases from J, leaving 10 bases between. For the CDR3, the DNA is TGTGCCAGCAGCCGGGGGACGGGCTCCTACGAGCAGTACTTC. It is translated as CASSRGTGSYEQYF.